This is a list of T cell receptor beta chains from one sample in a study of CD8 T cells in ankylosing spondylitis. MiXCR was run by TCRdb on the 5' RACE reads, yielding one entry per CDR3 protein. The table records 200,000 to 250,000 distinct CDR3 sequences, approximately 20% of them present only once. Sequenced sample: blood, either unsorted or a sorted T cell fraction (not recorded which). These receptor sequences come from a male donor with ankylosing spondylitis. CDR3s include the opening cysteine and the closing phenylalanine or tryptophan. D genes are given only for firm matches. A clone size is listed for some rows: how often the clone was seen (once, few, many), or a class if it is expanded.

>TRBV27|TRBD1|.|TRBJ1-6
CASSLVGQPDSPLHF
TGTGCCAGCAGTTTGGTGGGACAGCCGGATTCACCCCTCCACTTT
>TRBV6-1|.|.|TRBJ2-7
CASSDLAGYEQYF
TGTGCCAGCAGTGACCTAGCTGGCTACGAGCAGTACTTC
>TRBV12-3/TRBV12-4|TRBD1|.|TRBJ2-1
CASSRPWDRGYNEQFF
TGTGCCAGCAGTAGACCATGGGACAGGGGGTACAATGAGCAGTTCTTC
>TRBV12-3/TRBV12-4|.|many|TRBJ1-4
CASSLGSYATNEKLFF
TGTGCCAGCAGCCTCGGGTCCTATGCAACTAATGAAAAACTGTTTTTT
>TRBV28|.|few|TRBJ2-3
CASSVFTDTQYF
TGTGCCAGCAGTGTGTTCACAGATACGCAGTATTTT
>TRBV11-2|.|few|TRBJ2-7
CASSLPSGYSYEQYF
TGTGCCAGCAGCTTACCCAGCGGATACTCCTACGAGCAGTACTTC
>TRBV9|TRBD1|.|TRBJ2-5
CASSVEGAETQYF
TGTGCCAGCAGCGTAGAGGGGGCCGAGACCCAGTACTTC
>TRBV7-9|.|few|TRBJ2-2
CASQPRVGEQTGELFF
TGTGCCAGCCAACCTCGGGTTGGCGAACAAACCGGGGAGCTGTTTTTT
>TRBV11-2|TRBD1|.|TRBJ2-7
CASSFGTGYNEQYF
TGTGCCAGCAGCTTTGGGACAGGGTACAACGAGCAGTACTTC
>TRBV12-3/TRBV12-4|TRBD2|few|TRBJ2-7
CASSFLISGDYEQYF
TGTGCCAGCAGTTTTCTGATTAGCGGGGACTACGAGCAGTACTTC
>TRBV7-9|.|.|TRBJ1-4
CASSLGEQLFF
TGTGCCAGCAGCTTAGGGGAGCAACTGTTTTTT
>TRBV7-2|TRBD1|few|TRBJ1-2
CASSSTPGQGYGYTF
TGTGCCAGCAGCTCAACACCGGGACAGGGCTATGGCTACACCTTC
>TRBV4-3|.|few|TRBJ2-1
CASSQATTYNEQFF
TGCGCCAGCAGCCAAGCGACTACCTACAATGAGCAGTTCTTC
>TRBV25-1|TRBD1|few|TRBJ2-7
CASTDRGLEQYF
TGTGCCAGCACGGACAGGGGACTCGAGCAGTACTTC
>TRBV6-1|TRBD1|.|TRBJ2-7
CASSELGTGGIYEQYF
TGTGCCAGCAGTGAATTGGGCACAGGGGGGATCTACGAGCAGTACTTC
>TRBV4-1|.|.|TRBJ2-5
CASSRGSMPTLQETQYF
TGCGCCAGCAGCCGAGGATCCATGCCGACGTTACAAGAGACCCAGTACTTC
>TRBV7-9|.|.|TRBJ2-7
CASSLDETVLSYEQYF
TGTGCCAGCAGCTTAGACGAGACAGTGCTCTCCTACGAGCAGTACTTC
>TRBV5-1|TRBD1|few|TRBJ2-1
CASSSTGVNLQFF
TGCGCCAGCAGCTCGACAGGGGTCAATTTGCAGTTCTTC
>TRBV27|.|few|TRBJ1-5
CASSLRGLLQPQHF
TGTGCCAGCAGTTTACGAGGGTTATTGCAGCCCCAGCATTTT
>TRBV4-1|TRBD2|few|TRBJ2-3
CASSQASLVLAGGGWTDTQYF
TGCGCCAGCAGCCAAGCCTCCTTGGTTCTAGCGGGGGGTGGTTGGACAGATACGCAGTATTTT
>TRBV2|TRBD1|.|TRBJ2-5
CASRAGQGLWETQYF
TGTGCCAGCAGAGCAGGACAGGGGTTATGGGAGACCCAGTACTTC
>TRBV15|.|.|TRBJ1-2
CATSRDSSGYTF
TGTGCCACCAGCAGAGATAGCTCCGGCTACACCTTC
>TRBV15|.|.|TRBJ2-5
CATSRSGTLGEETQYF
TGTGCCACCAGCAGAAGCGGGACACTGGGCGAGGAGACCCAGTACTTC
>TRBV24-1|TRBD2|.|TRBJ2-1
CATSDSGSSYNEQFF
TGTGCCACCAGTGATAGCGGGAGCTCCTACAATGAGCAGTTCTTC
>TRBV4-1|TRBD2|few|TRBJ2-2
CASSQDVPPSGNTGELFF
TGCGCCAGCAGCCAAGATGTCCCCCCTAGCGGAAACACCGGGGAGCTGTTTTTT
>TRBV12-3/TRBV12-4|TRBD2|many|TRBJ2-3
CASSQTSGSTDTQYF
TGTGCCAGCAGCCAGACTAGCGGGAGCACAGATACGCAGTATTTT
>TRBV27|.|few|TRBJ1-1
CASGPLGSLGVEAFF
TGTGCCAGCGGCCCATTAGGCAGCCTTGGGGTTGAAGCTTTCTTT
>TRBV20-1|TRBD2|.|TRBJ2-7
CSARLFRTSGRAYEQYF
TGCAGTGCTAGACTATTCCGGACTAGCGGGAGGGCGTACGAGCAGTACTTC
>TRBV28|.|.|TRBJ1-1
CASSEPMTDEAFF
TGTGCCAGCAGTGAACCCATGACAGACGAAGCTTTCTTT
>TRBV11-3|.|few|TRBJ2-7
CASSFEGQIYEQYF
TGTGCCAGCAGCTTCGAAGGACAGATCTACGAGCAGTACTTC
>TRBV20-1|.|.|TRBJ1-3
CSAQEGSGNTIYF
TGCAGTGCTCAGGAGGGATCTGGAAACACCATATATTTT
>TRBV28|.|.|TRBJ1-1
CASSRGAGRAEAFF
TGTGCCAGCAGCCGCGGAGCGGGGAGGGCTGAAGCTTTCTTT
>TRBV7-8|.|.|TRBJ1-5
CASSAGTEQSNQPQHF
TGTGCCAGCAGCGCCGGGACGGAACAGAGCAATCAGCCCCAGCATTTT
>TRBV6-1|.|few|TRBJ1-2
CASLAFYGYTF
TGTGCCAGCCTCGCCTTCTATGGCTACACCTTC
>TRBV3-1|.|.|TRBJ2-5
CASSQAEGQHQRETQYF
TGTGCCAGCAGCCAAGCCGAGGGTCAGCACCAGAGAGAGACCCAGTACTTC
>TRBV11-3|.|.|TRBJ2-1
CASSWGESEQFF
TGTGCCAGCAGCTGGGGGGAGAGTGAGCAGTTCTTC
>TRBV28|.|few|TRBJ1-4
CASSFNRNEKLFF
TGTGCCAGCAGTTTTAACAGGAATGAAAAACTGTTTTTT
>TRBV6-1|.|few|TRBJ1-1
CASSGLANTEAFF
TGTGCCAGCAGTGGTCTGGCGAACACTGAAGCTTTCTTT
>TRBV2|TRBD1|many|TRBJ1-2
CASSYTPGQGASGYTF
TGTGCCAGCAGTTACACTCCGGGACAGGGGGCTAGCGGCTACACCTTC
>TRBV29-1|TRBD1|.|TRBJ2-7
CSVVGQGSYEQYF
TGCAGCGTTGTAGGACAGGGCTCCTACGAGCAGTACTTC
>TRBV7-9|TRBD2|.|TRBJ2-1
CASSLQREGRTLAFF
TGTGCCAGCAGCTTGCAGCGGGAGGGCCGCACCCTTGCGTTCTTC
>TRBV7-6|.|few|TRBJ2-1
CASSLWAGVNEQFF
TGTGCCAGCAGCTTATGGGCAGGGGTCAATGAGCAGTTCTTC
>TRBV7-9|TRBD2|.|TRBJ2-1
CASSLGLAGDYNEQFF
TGTGCCAGCAGCTTAGGACTAGCGGGGGACTACAATGAGCAGTTCTTC
>TRBV27|TRBD2|.|TRBJ2-1
CASSPGLADHSSYNEQFF
TGTGCCAGCAGTCCAGGACTAGCGGATCACAGCTCCTACAATGAGCAGTTCTTC
>TRBV20-1|.|.|TRBJ2-7
CTALWADGPYEQYF
TGCACGGCCTTGTGGGCAGACGGACCCTACGAGCAGTACTTC
>TRBV27|TRBD1|few|TRBJ1-1
CASRTGVEAFF
TGTGCCAGCAGGACAGGGGTTGAGGCTTTCTTT
>TRBV7-9|.|.|TRBJ2-7
CASSLSLREQYF
TGTGCCAGCAGCTTAAGTCTCCGAGAGCAGTACTTC
>TRBV29-1|.|many|TRBJ2-1
CSVSSAGGEQFF
TGCAGCGTTTCCTCCGCCGGGGGTGAGCAGTTCTTC
>TRBV19|.|few|TRBJ1-1
CASSPRGEGTEAFF
TGTGCCAGTAGTCCCCGGGGGGAAGGGACTGAAGCTTTCTTT
>TRBV4-3|.|.|TRBJ2-5
CASSPSPGVETQYF
TGCGCCAGCAGCCCCTCACCCGGCGTTGAGACCCAGTACTTC
>TRBV25-1|TRBD1|few|TRBJ2-2
CASSGQTNTGELFF
TGTGCCAGTTCGGGACAGACGAACACCGGGGAGCTGTTTTTT
>TRBV7-9|.|.|TRBJ2-5
CASSPINQGRETQYF
TGTGCCAGCAGCCCAATCAACCAGGGTCGGGAGACCCAGTACTTC
>TRBV3-1|.|few|TRBJ2-7
CASTSIPSGTLFNYEQYF
TGTGCCAGCACCTCGATCCCTTCCGGGACCCTTTTTAACTACGAGCAGTACTTC
>TRBV4-1|TRBD2|many|TRBJ2-7
CASSQVTSGDSSYEQYF
TGCGCCAGCAGCCAAGTAACTAGCGGGGATAGCTCCTACGAGCAGTACTTC
>TRBV28|.|.|TRBJ2-7
CASSLRDPSLREQYF
TGTGCCAGCAGCCTCCGGGACCCCTCCTTGAGGGAGCAGTACTTC
>TRBV30|.|once|TRBJ2-7
CAWSPTGNSYEQYF
TGTGCCTGGAGTCCAACAGGGAACTCCTACGAGCAGTACTTC
>TRBV20-1|TRBD2|.|TRBJ2-1
CSASSAGVYNEQFF
TGCAGTGCTAGTTCTGCGGGAGTGTACAATGAGCAGTTCTTC